The 27 T cell receptor beta chains given below trace back to one sample, sequenced in a study of response to subunit inactivated influenza vaccine (dated by TCRdb to the late 2010s). The library was prepared using RT-PCR. These reads were obtained on an Illumina HiSeq 2500. TCRdb reprocessing: public reads trimmed at Q25 with fastp, clones called with MiXCR, in-frame beta chains kept. Merged by CDR3 protein, the rows form single entries marked with the most common genes and DNA. The sample table contains roughly 760,000 distinct CDR3 sequences; only one count was recorded for around 20% of them. About a tenth of the sample belongs to the ten largest clones. The sequencing here drew on PBMCs from blood, taken roughly 5 days after vaccination. The receptors were gathered from a man aged 45-65 years who received an inactivated influenza vaccine. Donor details come from another sample of the same person, matched by shared clones.

This clonotype was counted between two and nine times. V gene TRBV28 combines with J gene TRBJ2-6, with D perhaps matching TRBD1 (6 bases). Germline loops: CDR1 MDHEN, CDR2 SYDVKM. CDR3 length: 16 residues. V lost 9 bases, J lost 5 bases, and 20 bases lay in between. CDR3 DNA: TGTGCCAGTTCAGTTTCCCTGGACAGAAGGGCCAACGTCCTGACTTTC. It translates to CASSVSLDRRANVLTF. The variable domain in full, completed from reference TRBV28 and TRBJ2-6, reads DVKVTQSSRYLVKRTGEKVFLECVQDMDHENMFWYRQDPGLGLRLIYFSYDVKMKEKGDIPEGYSVSREKKERFSLILESASTNQTSMYLCASSVSLDRRANVLTFGAGSRLTVL.

The chain joins TRBV7-9 to TRBJ1-2; TRBD1 matches 9 bases. Germline V gives CDR1 SEHNR, CDR2 FQNEAQ (reference sequence). The CDR3 is 14 residues long. V dropped 6 bases and J dropped 4; count of bases not matched to a gene: 6. CDR3 nucleotides: TGTGCCAGCAGAACCGGGACAGGGCTCTATGGCTACACCTTC. Translating gives CASRTGTGLYGYTF. The full variable domain, its missing parts supplied by reference TRBV7-9 and TRBJ1-2, is DTGVSQNPRHKITKRGQNVTFRCDPISEHNRLYWYRQTLGQGPEFLTYFQNEAQLEKSRLLSDRFSAERPKGSFSTLEIQRTEQGDSAMYLCASRTGTGLYGYTFGSGTRLTVV.

The chain recombines TRBV29-1 with TRBJ2-5; 7 bases match TRBD2. The CDR3 runs 16 residues. Losses at the gene ends were 4 bases for V and 5 bases for J; bases not matched to a gene: 16. In germline, CDR1 is SQVTM, CDR2 ANQGSEA. CDR3 residues: CSVGGSGGILWETQYF. Here the CDR3 DNA reads TGCAGCGTTGGAGGTTCGGGGGGAATCTTGTGGGAGACCCAGTACTTC.

This clonotype was observed once. The chain employs TRBV28 and TRBJ2-5; D gene unclear. Germline V gene lookup returns CDR1 MDHEN and CDR2 SYDVKM. The CDR3 is 16 amino acids. The germline V and J ends were trimmed by 5 bases and 4 bases, with 20 bases remaining between them. In nucleotides, the CDR3 is TGTGCCAGCAGTCCCATTGTTGAGGCAGGCCGAGAGACCCAGTACTTC. This codes for CASSPIVEAGRETQYF.

The gene calls are TRBV20-1 and TRBJ2-1, with 13 bases aligning to TRBD2. Per germline, CDR1 DFQATT and CDR2 SNEGSKA (reference sequence). The V gene end was trimmed by 2 bases and the J gene end by 5 bases; junction bases not matched to a gene: 9. The CDR3 is 17 residues long. Here the CDR3 reads CSARPLLTSGGDNEQFF. The CDR3 coding sequence is TGCAGTGCTAGACCTCTTCTCACTAGCGGGGGGGACAATGAGCAGTTCTTC.

CDR3 in DNA: TGCGCCAGCAGCCAAGTCTGGCCAGAGACCCAGTACTTC. Protein sequence: CASSQVWPETQYF. The rearrangement joins TRBV4-1 to TRBJ2-5; D is unresolved. CDR3 size: 13 residues. The ends were cut back, 1 base at V and 4 bases at J, with 7 bases in the middle. From germline, CDR1 is MGHRA and CDR2 YSYEKL.

The rearrangement joins TRBV7-9 to TRBJ1-2; 10 bases fit TRBD1. The CDR3 totals 14 residues. After removal of 5 bases from V and 7 bases from J, the junction contained 7 bases not matched to a gene. Germline V gives CDR1 SEHNR, CDR2 FQNEAQ (reference sequence). The CDR3 reads CASSASGTGAGYTF. Written as DNA, the CDR3 is TGTGCCAGCAGCGCTTCCGGGACAGGGGCTGGCTACACCTTC.

This clonotype was observed a few times. V usage is TRBV7-9 and J usage is TRBJ2-7, with D possibly being TRBD2 (6 bases). Germline V CDR1 and CDR2: SEHNR, FQNEAQ (reference sequence). Trimming removed 3 bases at V and 6 bases at J, with 12 bases between. CDR3 length equals 13 residues. The CDR3 region is CASSFPGVLEQYF. As DNA, the CDR3 is TGTGCCAGCAGCTTTCCGGGGGTACTCGAGCAGTACTTC.

The rearrangement uses TRBV20-1 and TRBJ2-2; 12 positions agree with TRBD1. Unmatched junction bases numbered 4, after V lost 3 bases and J lost 2 bases. Germline CDR1 is DFQATT and CDR2 is SNEGSKA (reference sequence). The CDR3 is 16 residues long. The CDR3 sequence: CSARGTGGFNTGELFF. As DNA, the CDR3 is TGCAGTGCTAGGGGGACAGGGGGCTTTAACACCGGGGAGCTGTTTTTT.

This clonotype was counted ten times or more. This chain joins TRBV6-1 and TRBJ1-5, with D perhaps matching TRBD1 (5 bases). Germline-derived CDR1 and CDR2 are MNHNS and SASEGT. The V end lost 6 bases, the J end lost 1 base, and 22 bases lay between the germline ends. The CDR3 length is 18 residues. The CDR3 protein is CASSHISGGGRSNQPQHF. CDR3 in DNA: TGTGCCAGCAGCCATATATCAGGTGGGGGTCGAAGCAATCAGCCCCAGCATTTT.

This chain links TRBV21-1 with TRBJ2-7; TRBD1 was called by the table and not checked on the DNA. TRBV21-1 is shown as a pseudogene. This CDR3 comprises 15 residues. The CDR3 here is CASSKGTDSSYEQYF. The CDR3 DNA sequence: TGTGCCAGCAGCAAAGGGACAGATTCGAGCTACGAGCAGTACTTC.

The CDR3 protein is CASSLLAGGPHTGELFF. In DNA, the CDR3 is TGTGCCAGCAGCCTCCTAGCGGGAGGGCCCCACACCGGGGAGCTGTTTTTT. The J gene is TRBJ2-2, the V gene TRBV11-2, with 12 bases aligning to TRBD2. The CDR3 loop spans 17 amino acids. Germline V gives CDR1 SGHAT, CDR2 FQNNGV. J was trimmed by 3 bases and V by 5 bases; bases with no gene match: 7.

This clonotype has only a few counts. This rearrangement joins TRBV12-3 or TRBV12-4 to TRBJ2-7; the match to TRBD2 covers 7 bases. The CDR3 runs to 12 residues. V shed 5 bases and J 5 bases; nucleotides not matched to a gene: 3. The CDR3 bases are TGTGCCAGCAGTCGACTAGCCCACGAGCAGTACTTC. Its protein product is CASSRLAHEQYF.

This clonotype has a handful of counts. The V gene is TRBV6-2 or TRBV6-3, the J gene TRBJ2-2; 8 bases line up with TRBD2. Germline values: CDR1 MNHEY, CDR2 SVGEGT. Losses at the gene ends were 6 bases for V and 6 bases for J; bases not matched to a gene: 9. The CDR3 is 15 amino acids. CDR3 sequence reads: CASRVASGWSGELFF. The CDR3 DNA follows: TGTGCCAGCAGGGTGGCTAGCGGGTGGTCCGGGGAGCTGTTTTTT.

This clonotype was counted between two and nine times. The V gene is TRBV29-1, the J gene TRBJ2-7; D may be TRBD1 (6 bases). V was clipped by 6 bases and J by 4 bases, with 16 bases between them. Germline V gene sequence: CDR1 SQVTM, CDR2 ANQGSEA. This CDR3 comprises 13 residues. The CDR3 sequence is CSVDRGRGYEQYF. As DNA, the CDR3 is TGCAGCGTCGATCGGGGCAGGGGTTACGAGCAGTACTTC.

In this sample, this clonotype turned up a few times. The V and J genes are TRBV20-1 and TRBJ2-7; 8 nucleotides match TRBD1. The CDR3 covers 16 residues. Germline V gene sequence: CDR1 DFQATT, CDR2 SNEGSKA (reference sequence). V lost 6 bases and J lost 5; bases outside the gene matches: 18. The CDR3 DNA reads TGCAGTGCCCCGCCAGGGACAGGCAACGGGTTACACGAGCAGTACTTC. The encoded protein is CSAPPGTGNGLHEQYF.

The chain is built from TRBV3-1 and TRBJ1-2; D gene ambiguous. The V gene's germline CDR1 is LGHDT and CDR2 YNNKEL (reference sequence). The CDR3 contains 13 residues. Trimming shortened V by 0 bases and J by 5 bases, and 7 bases separated the two germline ends. The CDR3 loop is CASSQEPGYGYTF. CDR3 coding DNA: TGTGCCAGCAGCCAAGAGCCAGGATATGGCTACACCTTC.

This rearrangement joins TRBV7-3 to TRBJ2-1; 13 nucleotides align to TRBD2. J gave up 7 bases and V 1 base, and 4 bases lay outside the gene matches. Germline loops: CDR1 SGHTA, CDR2 FQGTGA. The CDR3 is made up of 16 amino acids. CDR3 sequence: CASSLSSTSGGNEQFF. The CDR3 region has the DNA TGTGCCAGCAGCTTAAGTTCGACTAGCGGGGGGAATGAGCAGTTCTTC.

A few counts support this clonotype. The V call is TRBV12-3 or TRBV12-4, the J call TRBJ2-2; 8 bases are shared with TRBD2. This CDR3 is built from 16 residues. The trim removed 6 bases at V and 4 bases at J, leaving 10 bases unmatched. In nucleotides, the CDR3 is TGTGCCAGCAGCCCCGAGCGGGGGTTCGTCACCGGGGAGCTGTTTTTT. Protein: CASSPERGFVTGELFF.

This chain links TRBV4-3 with TRBJ2-4, with D possibly TRBD2 on 6 matching bases. Germline V CDR1 and CDR2: LGHNA, YSLEER. Trimming left V 3 bases short and J 0 bases short, with 12 bases between. The CDR3 loop spans 16 amino acids. The CDR3, as DNA: TGCGCCAGCAGCCAGCGGGGACTTTTAGCCAAAAACATTCAGTACTTC. Its protein is CASSQRGLLAKNIQYF.

The chain has TRBV7-2 and TRBJ1-2; D unresolved. Germline V gene sequence: CDR1 SGHTA, CDR2 FQGNSA. This CDR3 contains 13 residues. V was shortened by 2 bases and J by 8 bases, with 12 bases between the two germline ends. CDR3 sequence reads: CASSLSRTGGYTF. CDR3 DNA: TGTGCCAGCAGCTTAAGCAGGACGGGCGGCTACACCTTC.

In its sample, this clonotype was seen a few times. This rearrangement joins TRBV29-1 to TRBJ2-3; no clear D gene. Deletions cut 3 bases from V and 0 bases from J, with 7 bases between. The CDR3 is 13 amino acids. Germline assignment: CDR1 SQVTM and CDR2 ANQGSEA. CDR3 loop: CSVDRSSTDTQYF. CDR3 DNA: TGCAGCGTTGACCGGAGTAGCACAGATACGCAGTATTTT.

The V call is TRBV6-1, the J call TRBJ1-1; TRBD1 aligns across 8 bases. The germline V gene encodes CDR1 MNHNS and CDR2 SASEGT. This CDR3 is built from 15 residues. J lost 0 bases, V lost 6 bases, and 6 bases had no gene match. This chain's CDR3 is CASRGDRPMNTEAFF. The CDR3 coding sequence is TGTGCCAGCAGAGGGGACAGGCCTATGAACACTGAAGCTTTCTTT.

The chain links TRBV27 to TRBJ2-2; 10 positions agree with TRBD1. Germline V gene sequence: CDR1 MNHEY, CDR2 SMNVEV (reference sequence). This CDR3 region has 15 residues. Losses at the gene ends were 6 bases for V and 6 bases for J; bases not matched to a gene: 7. This CDR3 reads CASSGTGVRSGELFF. The CDR3 coding sequence is TGTGCCAGCAGCGGGACAGGGGTTAGGTCCGGGGAGCTGTTTTTT.

This clonotype showed up just a few times. V is TRBV7-2 and J is TRBJ2-5, with D possibly being TRBD1 or TRBD2 (5 bases each). CDR3 length: 16 amino acids. The V end lost 1 base, the J end lost 3 bases, and 15 bases lay between the germline ends. The germline CDR1 and CDR2 sequences are SGHTA and FQGNSA. For the CDR3, the DNA is TGTGCCAGCAGCTTAGGGGGGAATCCCCTCGAAGAGACCCAGTACTTC. Protein: CASSLGGNPLEETQYF.

This clonotype was seen a few times. V usage is TRBV10-3 and J usage is TRBJ1-2, with 8 bases matching TRBD1. The J segment lost 2 bases and the V segment lost 4 bases, leaving 15 bases of the junction unmatched. The CDR3 consists of 18 residues. CDR1 is ENHRY, CDR2 SYGVKD, per germline. The CDR3 reads CAISARQGAKNLNYGYTF. DNA of the CDR3: TGTGCCATCAGTGCACGTCAGGGGGCCAAGAACCTAAACTATGGCTACACCTTC.

CDR3 nucleotide sequence: TGCAGCGTTGGACCGGGACGAAAGATGAACACTGAAGCTTTCTTT. As protein: CSVGPGRKMNTEAFF. The chain uses TRBV29-1 and TRBJ1-1; possibly TRBD1 for D (5 bases). V gave up 4 bases and J gave up 0 bases, with 15 bases separating them. The CDR3 has 15 residues. Germline values: CDR1 SQVTM, CDR2 ANQGSEA.